This T cell receptor beta chain derives from a study of T cells in Graves' hyperthyroidism and ophthalmopathy. About the research overall: At the time of initial diagnosis and before any treatment, peripheral blood was collected. Study conclusions and caveats: By a 13 V-J model, ophthalmopathy was set apart from stable hyperthyroidism. The blood repertoire included most of the expanded thyroid clonotypes above 0.001.

The CDR3 is 15 amino acids. V shed 5 bases and J 6 bases; nucleotides not matched to a gene: 11. The germline gives CDR1 SGHVS, CDR2 FQNEAQ. Regions amplified from RNA transcripts were the TCR beta CDR3 regions. During a first-round RT-PCR of the TCR CDR3, the HTBI primer set was used. MiXCR was run by TCRdb on the multiplex PCR reads, yielding one entry per CDR3 protein. Among 200,000 to 250,000 distinct CDR3 sequences, approximately 23% were seen once, and the ten largest hold roughly a third. This clonotype was observed many times. Its antigen remains unknown. This chain uses TRBV7-8 with TRBJ1-1; 8 bases map to TRBD1. This receptor was obtained from a woman between 40 and 55 years old with Graves' ophthalmopathy. Sequencing was done on a sample of blood. The CDR3 protein is CASSPGQGQQAEAFF. DNA of the CDR3: TGTGCCAGCAGCCCCGGACAGGGCCAGCAGGCTGAAGCTTTCTTT.